The source of this T cell receptor beta chain is a study of T cell responses to AZD1222 COVID-19 vaccine. With regard to this clone: Its target is unknown.

Sequenced by immunoSEQ multiplex PCR; TCRdb stores in-frame clones only, minus some. Here the sample spans about 110,000 clones, roughly 89% being singletons. Study-wide results and limits: Spike as a whole was targeted by vaccine-associated CD4 TCRs, dominant at 160-218 and 743-854. Two AZD1222 doses significantly raised spike-specific TCR breadth and depth over controls.

Germline loops: CDR1 SGDLS, CDR2 YYNGEE. The CDR3 is 15 residues long. Trimming left V 7 bases short and J 0 bases short, with 13 bases between. The sample was peripheral blood, taken on day 0 of AZD1222 vaccination. This TCR was recovered from an adult in good health. The genes are TRBV9 and TRBJ2-2; the D is unclear. CDR3 nucleotides: TGTGCCAGCTCCGGTGCCCTCGCGAACACCGGGGAGCTGTTTTTT. Its translation: CASSGALANTGELFF.